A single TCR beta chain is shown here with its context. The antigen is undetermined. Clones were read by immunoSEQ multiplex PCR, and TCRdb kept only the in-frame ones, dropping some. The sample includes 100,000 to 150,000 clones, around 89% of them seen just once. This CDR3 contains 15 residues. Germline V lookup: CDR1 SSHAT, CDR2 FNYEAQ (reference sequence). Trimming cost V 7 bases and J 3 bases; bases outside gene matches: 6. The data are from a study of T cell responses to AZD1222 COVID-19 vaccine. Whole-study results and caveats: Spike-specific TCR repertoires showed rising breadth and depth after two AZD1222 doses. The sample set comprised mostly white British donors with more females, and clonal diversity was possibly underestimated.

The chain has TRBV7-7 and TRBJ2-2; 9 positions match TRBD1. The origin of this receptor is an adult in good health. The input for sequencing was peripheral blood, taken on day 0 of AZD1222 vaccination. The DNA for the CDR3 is TGTGCCAGCACCCCATGGACAGGGGACACCGGGGAGCTGTTTTTT. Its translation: CASTPWTGDTGELFF. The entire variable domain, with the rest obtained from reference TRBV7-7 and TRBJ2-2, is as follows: GAGVSQSPRYKVTKRGQDVTLRCDPISSHATLYWYQQALGQGPEFLTYFNYEAQPDKSGLPSDRFSAERPEGSISTLTIQRTEQRDSAMYRCASTPWTGDTGELFFGEGSRLTVL.